Listed below are T cell receptor beta chains from one sample, sequenced in a study of blood T cell repertoires in COVID-19. Measured with immunoSEQ multiplex PCR; TCRdb has only the in-frame clones, and not every one. The sample contains some 150,000 clones, around 87% of which appear only once. The specimen sequenced was peripheral blood. The source is a man between 50 and 59 years old who had recovered from COVID-19. Both conserved end residues are part of each CDR3. D genes are given only for firm matches. Rows may omit the clone size; those that give it use once, few, many or a size class.

j_call cdr3_length d_call clone_size v_call cdr3_nt cdr3_aa
TRBJ2-1 15 TRBD1 . TRBV5-5 TGTGCCAGCAGCTTGGGTGCAGGGGGCGCGTATGAGCAGTTCTTC CASSLGAGGAYEQFF
TRBJ1-2 14 TRBD1 . TRBV5-1 TGCGCCAGCAGCAGTGGGACAGCTAACTATGGCTACACCTTC CASSSGTANYGYTF
TRBJ2-3 17 TRBD1 . TRBV7-9 TGTGCCAGCACCAATCTCCTGGACAGGTGGAGCACAGATACGCAGTATTTT CASTNLLDRWSTDTQYF
TRBJ2-7 13 . . TRBV4-1 TGCGCCAGCAGCCAGAGCAGGGAAGGCGAGCAGTACTTC CASSQSREGEQYF
TRBJ2-7 14 . many TRBV9 TGTGCCAGCAGCCTAGACAGTTACTCCTACGAGCAGTACTTC CASSLDSYSYEQYF
TRBJ2-5 13 . once TRBV6-1 TGTGCCAGCAGTGAATTGTTACGGGAGACCCAGTACTTC CASSELLRETQYF
TRBJ2-1 15 . . TRBV12-5 TGTGCTAGTGGTTTGGTACCACAGGCGAACGATGAGCAGTTCTTC CASGLVPQANDEQFF
TRBJ2-7 16 TRBD2 . TRBV5-4 TGTGCCAGCAGCTTGGCAGCGGGGGGGCTTGAGTACGAGCAGTACTTC CASSLAAGGLEYEQYF
TRBJ2-3 17 . . TRBV5-5 TGTGCCAGCAGCCTCACTCCGAGCAGGGGAGATGCAGATACGCAGTATTTT CASSLTPSRGDADTQYF
TRBJ2-1 14 TRBD1 . TRBV5-6 TGTGCCAGCAGCTACCGGGACAGTTACAATGAGCAGTTCTTC CASSYRDSYNEQFF
TRBJ2-1 15 . . TRBV5-4 TGTGCCAGCAGCTTGCCAGGGGCGAAATACAATGAGCAGTTCTTC CASSLPGAKYNEQFF
TRBJ2-3 16 . . TRBV11-2 TGTGCCAGCAGCTTATCAGCCGGGGGGCGTGCAGATACGCAGTATTTT CASSLSAGGRADTQYF
TRBJ2-5 13 TRBD2 . TRBV2 TGTGCCAGCAGGGCGGGGGGGCAAGAGACCCAGTACTTC CASRAGGQETQYF
TRBJ2-7 14 . few TRBV2 TGTGCCAGCAGGGTGGGCCCATCGACCTACGAGCAGTACTTC CASRVGPSTYEQYF
TRBJ2-7 17 TRBD2 . TRBV5-8 TGTGCCAGCAGCAACTCTCCACTAGCGGGGGTATCCTACGAGCAGTACTTC CASSNSPLAGVSYEQYF
TRBJ2-3 17 TRBD2 . TRBV5-4 TGTGCCAGCAGCTTGGTGTTAGCGGGGGTGAGCACAGATACGCAGTATTTT CASSLVLAGVSTDTQYF
TRBJ2-1 14 TRBD2 . TRBV19 TGTGCCAGTAGTATTGGCGGGGGGTACAATGAGCAGTTCTTC CASSIGGGYNEQFF
TRBJ1-2 16 TRBD1 . TRBV6-1 TGTGCCAGCAGTGCTCTGGGGACAGGGGTGGACTATGGCTACACCTTC CASSALGTGVDYGYTF
TRBJ1-5 15 . . TRBV3-1/TRBV3-2 TGTGCCAGCAGCCAAGCAACCGGGAGCAATCAGCCCCAGCATTTT CASSQATGSNQPQHF
TRBJ2-5 14 . . TRBV4-2 TGTGCCAGCAGCCAACAGGGCGGGGAGGAGACCCAGTACTTC CASSQQGGEETQYF
TRBJ2-5 13 . . TRBV12-5 TGTGCTACTACGTACGGGAGCCAAGAGACCCAGTACTTC CATTYGSQETQYF
TRBJ2-2 14 . . TRBV5-1 TGCGCCAGCAGCTTGGACAGGGCCTCCGGGGAGCTGTTTTTT CASSLDRASGELFF
TRBJ1-3 14 TRBD1 once TRBV9 TGTGCCAGCAAGGGGGACAGCTCTGGAAACACCATATATTTT CASKGDSSGNTIYF